The entry below gives a single T cell receptor (beta chain) sequence along with its context. The antigen remains undetermined. This specimen comes from a study of cytomegalovirus exposure and HLA in healthy donors. The study, taken as a whole, reports: The study had only CMV serostatus as immune exposure information.

The V gene's germline CDR1 is SGHTA and CDR2 FQGTGA. The CDR3 extends over 14 amino acids. The junction had 3 bases not matched to a gene; V was cut back by 0 bases and J by 5 bases. Amplification used 60 Vbeta primers and 13 Jbeta primers. TCRdb keeps only in-frame clones here, not all; method: immunoSEQ multiplex PCR. The sample records approximately 190,000 clones, 75% to 90% being singletons. Sequencing was done on a sample of PBMCs. The V gene is TRBV7-3, the J gene TRBJ2-7; 8 bases agree with TRBD1. This TCR was recovered from a boy aged 2 to 10 in good health and CMV-seronegative. This CDR3 reads CASSLTNRGDEQYF. CDR3 coding DNA: TGTGCCAGCAGCTTAACGAACAGGGGGGACGAGCAGTACTTC. Full variable domain (outside the CDR3, taken from reference TRBV7-3 and TRBJ2-7): GAGVSQTPSNKVTEKGKYVELRCDPISGHTALYWYRQSLGQGPEFLIYFQGTGAADDSGLPNDRFFAVRPEGSVSTLKIQRTERGDSAVYLCASSLTNRGDEQYFGPGTRLTVT.